Each of the 17 T cell receptor beta chains below was sequenced from the same sample in a study of T cells in Graves' hyperthyroidism and ophthalmopathy. What was amplified from RNA transcripts were TCR beta CDR3 regions. Researchers ran a first-round RT-PCR on the TCR CDR3 using the HTBI primer set. TCRdb passed the multiplex PCR reads through MiXCR, listing each CDR3 protein once. This table has roughly 300,000 distinct CDR3 sequences, around 14% appearing once. The sequencing sample was made of blood. Every receptor here comes from a woman aged 30 to 39 with Graves' hyperthyroidism.

The CDR3 sequence is CAWGTVSSYNEQFF. CDR3 nucleotide sequence: TGTGCCTGGGGGACCGTGAGCTCCTACAATGAGCAGTTCTTC. The chain recombines TRBV30 with TRBJ2-1, with D perhaps being TRBD1 or TRBD2 (5 bases each). The ends were cut back, 5 bases at V and 0 bases at J, with 11 bases in the middle. This CDR3 contains 14 residues. Germline lookup yields CDR1 GTSNPN and CDR2 SVGIG (reference sequence).

This rearrangement joins TRBV20-1 to TRBJ1-6; D ambiguous. The length of the CDR3 is 11 residues. Germline V gene data show CDR1 as DFQATT and CDR2 as SNEGSKA (reference sequence). Trimming pared 3 bases from V and 8 bases from J, leaving 5 bases between. Here the CDR3 reads CSARVDSPLHF. The DNA of the CDR3 is TGCAGTGCTAGGGTTGATTCACCCCTCCACTTT.

The V call is TRBV6-5, the J call TRBJ2-5; tentatively, D is TRBD1 or TRBD2 (5 bases each). V dropped 0 bases and J dropped 2 bases, with 13 bases sitting between them. In germline, CDR1 is MNHEY, CDR2 SVGAGI. This CDR3 spans 16 amino acids. Written as DNA, the CDR3 is TGTGCCAGCAGTTACTCTGTAGGTGGGGGTCAAGAGACCCAGTACTTC. It specifies CASSYSVGGGQETQYF.

The chain has TRBV6-4 and TRBJ2-3, with D tentatively TRBD1 (6 bases). Germline CDR1 and CDR2: MRHNA and SNTAGT. Trimming removed 0 bases at V and 0 bases at J, with 7 bases between. The CDR3 extends over 15 amino acids. CDR3 region: CASSDSQGSTDTQYF. CDR3 DNA sequence: TGTGCCAGCAGTGACTCACAGGGCAGCACAGATACGCAGTATTTT.

This sequence joins TRBV20-1 and TRBJ2-5; a weak D match, TRBD2 (6 bases). The CDR3 is 16 amino acids. V lost 5 bases and J lost 5, with 24 bases in between. Per germline, CDR1 DFQATT and CDR2 SNEGSKA (reference sequence). The CDR3 coding sequence is TGCAGTGCTCTCAGTCCCAGACTAGATGGGGTGGAGACCCAGTACTTC. Translating it yields CSALSPRLDGVETQYF.

This clonotype was observed at least ten times. J is TRBJ2-7 and V is TRBV6-1; TRBD2 matches at 8 bases. Trimming removed 4 bases from V and 5 bases from J; junction bases left unmatched: 7. Per germline, CDR1 MNHNS and CDR2 SASEGT. CDR3 length: 14 residues. The CDR3 spells CASSARLATDEQYF. For the CDR3, the DNA is TGTGCCAGCAGTGCAAGACTAGCGACCGACGAGCAGTACTTC.

The chain couples TRBV6-2 or TRBV6-3 to TRBJ1-5, with TRBD1 matching over 8 bases. The V segment lost 5 bases and the J segment 5 bases; nucleotides outside the gene matches: 2. Germline V lookup: CDR1 MNHEY, CDR2 SVGEGT. The CDR3 sequence is 13 residues long. CDR3 in amino acids: CASSQTGDQPQHF. Written as DNA, the CDR3 is TGTGCCAGCAGTCAGACAGGGGATCAGCCCCAGCATTTT.

The chain couples TRBV18 to TRBJ2-1, with TRBD1 matching over 8 bases. The V gene end was trimmed by 4 bases and the J gene end by 3 bases; junction bases not matched to a gene: 5. The CDR3 is made up of 15 amino acids. Looked up from germline, CDR1 is KGHSH and CDR2 is LQKENI. The CDR3 sequence: CASSLTGTGYNEQFF. The CDR3 DNA reads TGTGCCAGCTCACTTACCGGGACAGGCTACAATGAGCAGTTCTTC.

There are many counts of this clonotype. V usage is TRBV9 and J usage is TRBJ2-5; 7 positions agree with TRBD2. Losses at the gene ends were 0 bases for V and 1 base for J; bases not matched to a gene: 3. The CDR3 totals 15 residues. CDR1 and CDR2 from the germline V gene are SGDLS and YYNGEE. The CDR3 is CASSVAGGLQETQYF. CDR3 in DNA: TGTGCCAGCAGCGTAGCGGGAGGCCTCCAAGAGACCCAGTACTTC.

The rearrangement uses TRBV4-2 and TRBJ2-2; tentative D call: TRBD2 (6 bases). CDR1 and CDR2 (germline): LGHNA, YNFKEQ. V was clipped by 0 bases and J by 4 bases, with 12 bases between them. There are 16 residues in the CDR3. The CDR3 spells CASSQEAGYGTGELFF. CDR3 nucleotide sequence: TGTGCCAGCAGCCAAGAAGCGGGCTATGGCACCGGGGAGCTGTTTTTT.

This clonotype was detected ten times or more. This chain links TRBV6-5 with TRBJ1-1; weak D call: TRBD1 (6 bases). The ends were cut back, 0 bases at V and 0 bases at J, with 8 bases in the middle. The CDR3 has 15 residues. Germline assignment: CDR1 MNHEY and CDR2 SVGAGI. CDR3 in amino acids: CASSYSQGLNTEAFF. The CDR3 region has the DNA TGTGCCAGCAGTTACTCACAGGGACTGAACACTGAAGCTTTCTTT.

In the case of this clonotype: This clone may be a read error of a much larger clone one base away. This CDR3 fails to terminate in the conserved phenylalanine or tryptophan, so it likely reflects a read error. The rearrangement links TRBV7-2 to TRBJ2-7; no clear D gene. Per germline, CDR1 SGHTA and CDR2 FQGNSA. Trimming shortened V by 5 bases and J by 0 bases, and 8 bases separated the two germline ends. The CDR3 extends over 13 amino acids. The CDR3 reads CASSKSVSYEQYI. As DNA, the CDR3 is TGTGCCAGCAGCAAAAGTGTCTCCTACGAGCAGTACATC.

The chain combines TRBV12-3 or TRBV12-4 with TRBJ2-2, with 15 bases identical to TRBD2. The CDR3 runs to 15 residues. Losses at the gene ends were 4 bases for V and 6 bases for J; bases not matched to a gene: 0. CDR3 region: CASSWTSGRAGELFF. As DNA, the CDR3 is TGTGCCAGCAGTTGGACTAGCGGGAGGGCCGGGGAGCTGTTTTTT.

In this sample, this clonotype turned up a few times. This chain connects TRBV18 to TRBJ1-1; D gene ambiguous. V shed 2 bases and J shed 7 bases, with 5 bases lying between them. CDR3 size: 11 residues. Germline values: CDR1 KGHSH, CDR2 LQKENI. CDR3 amino acids: CASSPENEAFF. The CDR3 DNA sequence: TGTGCCAGCTCACCAGAAAATGAAGCTTTCTTT.

This clonotype was observed at least ten times. V is TRBV11-2 and J is TRBJ2-1; possible D gene TRBD1, 5 bases. Looked up from germline, CDR1 is SGHAT and CDR2 is FQNNGV. Trimming took 5 bases from V and 8 from J, leaving 19 bases between them. CDR3 length equals 15 residues. The CDR3: CASSRPRIGAHEQFF. The CDR3 DNA is TGTGCCAGCAGCCGACCTCGGATAGGGGCCCATGAGCAGTTCTTC. The full variable domain, rest sourced from reference TRBV11-2 and TRBJ2-1, is EAGVAQSPRYKIIEKRQSVAFWCNPISGHATLYWYQQILGQGPKLLIQFQNNGVVDDSQLPKDRFSAERLKGVDSTLKIQPAKLEDSAVYLCASSRPRIGAHEQFFGPGTRLTVL.

This clonotype has at least ten counts. The chain is built from TRBV27 and TRBJ2-3; the D gene is possibly TRBD1 (6 bases). Germline V gene sequence: CDR1 MNHEY, CDR2 SMNVEV (reference sequence). CDR3 length equals 16 residues. The V gene lost 6 bases and the J gene lost 5 bases, with 21 bases spanning the gap. CDR3 DNA: TGTGCCAGCAGAGTTAAGATAGGGGGAGAGGTAGATACGCAGTATTTT. Encoded protein: CASRVKIGGEVDTQYF.

Details on this clonotype: Just one base apart from a much larger clone, this may be a read error. The rearrangement joins TRBV7-2 to TRBJ2-7, with TRBD2 matching 10 bases. Germline V gene lookup returns CDR1 SGHTA and CDR2 FQGNSA. The CDR3 has 15 residues. The CDR3 DNA sequence: TGTGGCAGCAGCTTCCAGCGGGAGGGTACTAAGGAGCAGTACTTC. Residues: CGSSFQREGTKEQYF.